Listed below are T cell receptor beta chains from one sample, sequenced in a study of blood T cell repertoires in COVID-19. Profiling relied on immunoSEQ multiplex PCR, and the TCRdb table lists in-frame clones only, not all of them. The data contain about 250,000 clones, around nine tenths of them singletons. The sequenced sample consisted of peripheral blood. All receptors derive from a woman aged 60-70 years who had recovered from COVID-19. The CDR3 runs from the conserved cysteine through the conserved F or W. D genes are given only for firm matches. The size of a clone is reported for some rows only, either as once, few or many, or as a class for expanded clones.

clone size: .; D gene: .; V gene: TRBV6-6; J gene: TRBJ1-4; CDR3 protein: CASSPPVGRDEKLFF; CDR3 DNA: TGTGCCAGCAGTCCCCCCGTGGGGCGAGATGAAAAACTGTTTTTT
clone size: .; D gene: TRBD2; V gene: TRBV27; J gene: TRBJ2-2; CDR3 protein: CASSWGGGAVGELFF; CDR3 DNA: TGTGCCAGCAGTTGGGGCGGGGGGGCTGTCGGGGAGCTGTTTTTT
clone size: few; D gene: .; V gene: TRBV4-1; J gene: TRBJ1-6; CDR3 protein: CASSQRQSPLHF; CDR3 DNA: TGCGCCAGCAGCCAGAGACAGTCACCCCTCCACTTT
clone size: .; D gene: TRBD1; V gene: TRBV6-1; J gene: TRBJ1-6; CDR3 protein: CASSEEGQGSRSLHF; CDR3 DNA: TGTGCCAGCAGTGAGGAAGGACAGGGATCAAGATCCCTCCACTTT
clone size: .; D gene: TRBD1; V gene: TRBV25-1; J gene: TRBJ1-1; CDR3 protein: CASSDRGRTEAFF; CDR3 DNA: TGTGCCAGCAGTGACAGGGGGCGGACTGAAGCTTTCTTT
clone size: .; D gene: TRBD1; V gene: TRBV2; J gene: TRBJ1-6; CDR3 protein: CASSGTEDSPLHF; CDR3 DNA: TGTGCCAGCAGCGGGACAGAGGATTCACCCCTCCACTTT
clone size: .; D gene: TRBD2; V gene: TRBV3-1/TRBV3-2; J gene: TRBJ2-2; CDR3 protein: CASSLLGLAGAGELFF; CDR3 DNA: TGTGCCAGCAGCCTCTTAGGACTAGCGGGGGCCGGGGAGCTGTTTTTT
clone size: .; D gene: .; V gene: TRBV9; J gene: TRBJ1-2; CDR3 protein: CASSVTGSVDGYTF; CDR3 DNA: TGTGCCAGCAGTGTAACAGGGAGTGTGGATGGCTACACCTTC
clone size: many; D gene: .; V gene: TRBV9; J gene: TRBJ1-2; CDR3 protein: CASSPGGGIDYGYTF; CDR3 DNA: TGTGCCAGCAGCCCTGGCGGGGGCATTGACTATGGCTACACCTTC
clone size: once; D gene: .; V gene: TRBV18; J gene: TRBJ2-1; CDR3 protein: CASSPLRGISYNEQFF; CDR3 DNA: TGTGCCAGCTCACCACTCAGGGGAATCTCCTACAATGAGCAGTTCTTC
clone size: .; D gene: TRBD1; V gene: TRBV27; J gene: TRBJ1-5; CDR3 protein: CASREDTQGAQSNQPQHF; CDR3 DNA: TGTGCCAGCAGAGAAGATACCCAGGGGGCGCAAAGCAATCAGCCCCAGCATTTT
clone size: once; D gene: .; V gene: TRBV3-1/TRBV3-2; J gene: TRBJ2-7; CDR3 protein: CASSQDLGEYEQYF; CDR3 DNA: TGTGCCAGCAGCCAAGATCTGGGCGAGTACGAGCAGTACTTC
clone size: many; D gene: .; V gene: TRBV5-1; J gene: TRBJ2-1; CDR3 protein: CASSLTPAGSLGEQFF; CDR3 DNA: TGCGCCAGCAGCTTAACCCCGGCGGGGAGCTTAGGTGAGCAGTTCTTC
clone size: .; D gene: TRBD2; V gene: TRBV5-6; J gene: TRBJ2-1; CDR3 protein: CASSWLAGGINNEQFF; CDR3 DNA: TGTGCCAGCAGCTGGTTAGCGGGGGGTATTAACAATGAGCAGTTCTTC
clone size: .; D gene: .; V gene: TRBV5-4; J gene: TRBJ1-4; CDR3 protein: CASSSPDRGNEKLFF; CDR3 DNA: TGTGCCAGCAGCTCTCCGGACAGAGGTAATGAAAAACTGTTTTTT
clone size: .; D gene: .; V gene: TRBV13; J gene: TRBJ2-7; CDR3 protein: CASRQYQNYEQYF; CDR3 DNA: TGTGCCAGCAGACAATACCAGAACTACGAGCAGTACTTC
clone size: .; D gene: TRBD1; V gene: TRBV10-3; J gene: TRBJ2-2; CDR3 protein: CAISDSTGSHTGELFF; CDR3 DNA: TGTGCCATCAGTGACTCGACAGGGTCTCACACCGGGGAGCTGTTTTTT
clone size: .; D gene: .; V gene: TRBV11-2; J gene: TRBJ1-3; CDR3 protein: CASSLAGSSGNTIYF; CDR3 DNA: TGTGCCAGCAGCTTAGCCGGTAGCTCTGGAAACACCATATATTTT
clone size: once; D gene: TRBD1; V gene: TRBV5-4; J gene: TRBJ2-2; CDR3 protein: CASSWTGGAGELFF; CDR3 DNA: TGTGCCAGCAGTTGGACAGGGGGCGCCGGGGAGCTGTTTTTT
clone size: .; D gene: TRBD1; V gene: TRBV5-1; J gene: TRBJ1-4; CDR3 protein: CASSFRTGANEKLFF; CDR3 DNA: TGCGCCAGCAGCTTCAGGACAGGGGCAAACGAAAAACTGTTTTTT
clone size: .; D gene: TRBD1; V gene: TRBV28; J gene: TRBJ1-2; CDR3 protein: CASSPLGRGRNYGYTF; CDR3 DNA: TGTGCCAGCAGTCCCCTTGGCAGGGGGAGGAACTATGGCTACACCTTC
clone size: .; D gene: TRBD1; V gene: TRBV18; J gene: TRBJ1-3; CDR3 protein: CASSPNTGVSGNTIYF; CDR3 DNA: TGTGCCAGCTCACCCAATACAGGGGTCTCTGGAAACACCATATATTTT